This is a list of T cell receptor beta chains from one sample in a study of shared clonotypes between healthy human individuals. Data came from immunoSEQ multiplex PCR; TCRdb stores just in-frame clones and leaves some out. The data show 2 million to 2.5 million clones, approximately 93% seen once. Sequences were obtained from naive CD4+ T cells from PBMCs. The receptors were sampled from a man aged 18 to 30 in good health. Some clones in this sample may be carry-over from other donors' samples. Each CDR3 is given with its conserved first and last residue. D genes are given only for firm matches. Not all rows give a size; the values are once, few, many and, for expanded clones, a class.

d_call | j_call | v_call | clone_size | cdr3_nt | cdr3_aa
- | TRBJ2-7 | TRBV11-2 | - | TGTGCCAGCAGCTTAGATCCCGCCTCCTACGAGCAGTACTTC | CASSLDPASYEQYF
- | TRBJ2-7 | TRBV7-2 | - | TGTGCCAGCAGCTTAGAAGAGGGGAGCCACGAGCAGTACTTC | CASSLEEGSHEQYF
TRBD1 | TRBJ2-7 | TRBV6-1 | - | TGTGCCAGCAGCGCCGGCGGGACAGGGAATCTCGAGCAGTACTTC | CASSAGGTGNLEQYF
TRBD2 | TRBJ2-3 | TRBV6-4 | - | TGTGCCAGCAGTGACCCTGTTGAGCGGGAGGGCACAGATACGCAGTATTTT | CASSDPVEREGTDTQYF
- | TRBJ1-1 | TRBV2 | - | TGTGCCAGCAGCCTCAGGTTCCGGCAAGAAGCTTTCTTT | CASSLRFRQEAFF
TRBD1 | TRBJ2-3 | TRBV28 | - | TGTGCCAGCAGTTTAGGTCCCGACAGGGACCAGGGTTTTAACACAGATACGCAGTATTTT | CASSLGPDRDQGFNTDTQYF
- | TRBJ2-3 | TRBV5-4 | once | TGTGCCAGCAGCGCGGACACGTTCACAGATACGCAGTATTTT | CASSADTFTDTQYF
TRBD2 | TRBJ2-5 | TRBV2 | - | TGTGCCAGCAGCGGACTAGCGGGGGAGACCCAGTACTTC | CASSGLAGETQYF
- | TRBJ2-5 | TRBV29-1 | few | TGCAGCGTTGAAGGACAGCAAGAGACCCAGTACTTC | CSVEGQQETQYF
TRBD1 | TRBJ1-2 | TRBV11-2 | - | TGTGCCAGCAGCTCGGACAGGAGCTATGGCTACACCTTC | CASSSDRSYGYTF
- | TRBJ2-4 | TRBV11-2 | - | TGTGCCAGCAGCTTAGGGAGGGCCATAAACATTCAGTACTTC | CASSLGRAINIQYF
- | TRBJ2-7 | TRBV28 | - | TGTGCCAGCAGTTTTCGCGGGTCCCAAGCCTACGAGCAGTACTTC | CASSFRGSQAYEQYF
- | TRBJ2-1 | TRBV28 | - | TGTGCCAGCAGTTTAGCTAGAGGGGGTAGCAATGAGCAGTTCTTC | CASSLARGGSNEQFF
- | TRBJ1-5 | TRBV7-3 | - | TGTGCCAGCAGTACAGAAGCCAATCAGCCCCAGCATTTT | CASSTEANQPQHF
- | TRBJ2-5 | TRBV11-3 | - | TGTGCCAGCAGCTTAGGGGCCAGTTCGAGGGCGGAGACCCAGTACTTC | CASSLGASSRAETQYF
- | TRBJ2-7 | TRBV14 | - | TGTGCCAGCAGCCAAGCTCCTGGCTATTACTCCTACGAGCAGTACTTC | CASSQAPGYYSYEQYF
- | TRBJ1-5 | TRBV7-2 | - | TGTGCCAGCAGCTTAGAAGCAGTGTACCGGATTTATGGCAATCAGCCCCAGCATTTT | CASSLEAVYRIYGNQPQHF
- | TRBJ1-6 | TRBV4-2 | - | TGTGCCAGCAGCCAAGTCTCAGGCGGATCCTATGTCTCACCCCTCCACTTT | CASSQVSGGSYVSPLHF
- | TRBJ2-5 | TRBV7-6 | - | TGTGCCAGCAGTCGCAGGACGGGGGAGACCCAGTACTTC | CASSRRTGETQYF
TRBD1 | TRBJ1-5 | TRBV2 | few | TGTGCCAGCAGGTACGACAGGGGGGGAGATCAGCCCCAGCATTTT | CASRYDRGGDQPQHF
- | TRBJ2-3 | TRBV18 | - | TGTGCCAGCTCATCACTACACAGCACAGATACGCAGTATTTT | CASSSLHSTDTQYF
- | TRBJ1-4 | TRBV18 | - | TGTGCCAGCTCACGAACCCGGGGCAGCGATAATGAAAAACTGTTTTTT | CASSRTRGSDNEKLFF
TRBD1 | TRBJ2-7 | TRBV7-3 | - | TGTGCCAGCAGCACCACATCACAGGGGAGTGACGAGCAGTACTTC | CASSTTSQGSDEQYF
TRBD2 | TRBJ2-1 | TRBV11-3 | - | TGTGCCAGCAGCTTAGTAAACGGGACTAGCGGGAGGGGCCATGAGCAGTTCTTC | CASSLVNGTSGRGHEQFF
- | TRBJ2-2 | TRBV6-5 | - | TGTGCCAGCAGTTACGGGAAACTTCAGAACACCGGGGAGCTGTTTTTT | CASSYGKLQNTGELFF
TRBD1 | TRBJ1-5 | TRBV6-1 | - | TGTGCCAGCACTCGGGACAGGGAGCGGGGTCAGCCCCAGCATTTT | CASTRDRERGQPQHF
TRBD2 | TRBJ2-1 | TRBV7-3 | few | TGTGCCAGCAGCTTAACGGGACTAGCGGGAGGCTACAATGAGCAGTTCTTC | CASSLTGLAGGYNEQFF
TRBD1 | TRBJ2-1 | TRBV5-1 | - | TGCGCCAGCAGCCTATTCGGGACAGACAATGAGCAGTTCTTC | CASSLFGTDNEQFF
- | TRBJ1-1 | TRBV28 | - | TGTGCCAGCAGTCCTTCAAGAGGGATGAACACTGAAGCTTTCTTT | CASSPSRGMNTEAFF
- | TRBJ2-6 | TRBV15 | - | TGTGCCACCAGCAGAGCGGGGGCTGGGGCCAACGTCCTGACTTTC | CATSRAGAGANVLTF
- | TRBJ1-2 | TRBV5-4 | - | TGTGCCAGCAGCGCGCCGGGGGAGGCTAACTATGGCTACACCTTC | CASSAPGEANYGYTF
- | TRBJ2-7 | TRBV5-5 | - | TGTGCCAGCACCCGAAACTACGAGCAGTACTTC | CASTRNYEQYF
- | TRBJ2-7 | TRBV27 | - | TGTGCCAGCAGATTAAATGGTGGCTACGAGCAGTACTTC | CASRLNGGYEQYF
TRBD2 | TRBJ2-2 | TRBV5-1 | - | TGCGCCAGCAGCTTCACGGGAGGGGACACCGGGGAGCTGTTTTTT | CASSFTGGDTGELFF
- | TRBJ1-3 | TRBV30 | - | TGTGCCTGGAAAGGGTCTGGAAACACCATATATTTT | CAWKGSGNTIYF
TRBD2 | TRBJ2-1 | TRBV18 | - | TGTGCCAGCTCACCAATGAGCGGGACCTACAATGAGCAGTTCTTC | CASSPMSGTYNEQFF
- | TRBJ2-7 | TRBV28 | once | TGTGCCAGCAGTTTTGCCGACAGGCCTTTCTACGAGCAGTACTTC | CASSFADRPFYEQYF
- | TRBJ1-1 | TRBV28 | once | TGTGCCAGCAGTTTTGATCGGGGCCCGAACACTGAAGCTTTCTTT | CASSFDRGPNTEAFF
TRBD1 | TRBJ2-7 | TRBV11-2 | - | TGTGCCAGCAGCTTCGCCGGGACAGGGACCTACGAGCAGTACTTC | CASSFAGTGTYEQYF
- | TRBJ2-7 | TRBV2 | - | TGTGCCAGCAGGAATGGACTGGCATACGAGCAGTACTTC | CASRNGLAYEQYF
- | TRBJ2-3 | TRBV2 | - | TGTGCCAGCAGAGAAATAACAGTCTATTCAGATACGCAGTATTTT | CASREITVYSDTQYF
- | TRBJ2-7 | TRBV5-6 | - | TGTGCCAGCAGCTTTGGGGACTACGAGCAGTACTTC | CASSFGDYEQYF
- | TRBJ2-2 | TRBV19 | - | TGTGCCAGTAGCCTGAAGACGAACACCGGGGAGCTGTTTTTT | CASSLKTNTGELFF
TRBD1 | TRBJ1-5 | TRBV19 | - | TGTGCCAGTAGAGAGCAGACAGGGCACAATCAGCCCCAGCATTTT | CASREQTGHNQPQHF
- | TRBJ1-5 | TRBV18 | - | TGTGCCAGCTCACCGATGGCGGCAGACTATCAGCCCCAGCATTTT | CASSPMAADYQPQHF
TRBD1 | TRBJ1-4 | TRBV29-1 | - | TGCAGCGTTCGCGGACAGGGGGCCGATGAAAAACTGTTTTTT | CSVRGQGADEKLFF
TRBD2 | TRBJ2-1 | TRBV9 | - | TGTGCCAGCAGCGGACCCCGGGGTAGCGGGCGATTACTCTCCTACAATGAGCAGTTCTTC | CASSGPRGSGRLLSYNEQFF
TRBD2 | TRBJ2-5 | TRBV14 | - | TGTGCCAGCAGCCAGACTAGCGGGAGGGACAGGGAGACCCAGTACTTC | CASSQTSGRDRETQYF
- | TRBJ1-2 | TRBV2 | few | TGTGCCAGCTGTTTGGGACGGCCTGAAAACTATGGCTACACCTTC | CASCLGRPENYGYTF
TRBD2 | TRBJ2-3 | TRBV7-3 | - | TGTGCCAGCAGCTTAACGGCAGCGGGAGGGGTGGGCGATACGCAGTATTTT | CASSLTAAGGVGDTQYF
- | TRBJ2-1 | TRBV5-1 | - | TGCGCCAGCAGCTTTGTATCCGGGCCGAGGAATGAGCAGTTCTTC | CASSFVSGPRNEQFF
- | TRBJ2-2 | TRBV6-1 | - | TGTGCCAGCGGGACAACGCCACCGAACACCGGGGAGCTGTTTTTT | CASGTTPPNTGELFF
TRBD1 | TRBJ1-3 | TRBV6-6 | - | TGTGCCAGCAGGGGCATAGGACAGGGCTCTGGAAACACCATATATTTT | CASRGIGQGSGNTIYF